This T cell receptor beta chain derives from a study of molecular identifiers for immune sequencing clone quantification. Isolation of naive CD8 T cells was achieved by sorting on a CD8+CD4-CCR7+CD45RA+ phenotype. TCRdb reanalysed the PCR reads using MiXCR and keeps one entry per CDR3 protein. The table shows over 600,000 distinct CDR3 sequences, with just under 20% occurring only once. For this clonotype: A much larger clone sits a single nucleotide away, making a read error possible.

The sequenced sample was naive CD8+ T cells from blood, with Jurkat cell RNA spiked in. The subset denotes: FACS-sorted CD8+CD4-CCR7+CD45RA+ naive T cells. The clonotype was recovered from a human donor in good health. Some libraries in this study had Jurkat cell RNA spiked in.

This chain's CDR3 is CAGHRATNEKLFF. The CDR3, as DNA: TGTGCCGGCCACAGAGCAACTAATGAAAAACTGTTTTTT. The V and J genes are TRBV28 and TRBJ1-4, with D unresolved. Germline CDR1 is MDHEN and CDR2 is SYDVKM. Deletions cut 11 bases from V and 0 bases from J, with 10 bases between. The CDR3 runs 13 residues.